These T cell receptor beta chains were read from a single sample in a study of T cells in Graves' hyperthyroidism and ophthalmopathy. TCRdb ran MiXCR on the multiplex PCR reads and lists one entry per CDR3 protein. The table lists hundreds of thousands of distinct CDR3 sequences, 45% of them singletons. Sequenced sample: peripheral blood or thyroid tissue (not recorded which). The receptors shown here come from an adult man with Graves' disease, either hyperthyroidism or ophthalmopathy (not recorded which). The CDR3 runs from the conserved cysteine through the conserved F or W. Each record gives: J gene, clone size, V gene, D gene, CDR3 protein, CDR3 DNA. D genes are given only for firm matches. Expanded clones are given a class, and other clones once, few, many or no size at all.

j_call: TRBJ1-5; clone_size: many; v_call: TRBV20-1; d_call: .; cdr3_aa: CSASTTGEPQHF; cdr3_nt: TGCAGTGCTAGTACCACCGGGGAACCCCAGCATTTT
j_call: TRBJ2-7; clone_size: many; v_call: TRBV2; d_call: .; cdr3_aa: CASRTGTFSYEQYF; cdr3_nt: TGTGCCAGCAGGACCGGGACGTTCTCCTACGAGCAGTACTTC
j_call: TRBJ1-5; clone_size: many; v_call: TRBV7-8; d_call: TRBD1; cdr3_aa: CASSGGTADRPQHF; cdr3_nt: TGTGCCAGCAGCGGAGGGACAGCCGATCGGCCCCAGCATTTT
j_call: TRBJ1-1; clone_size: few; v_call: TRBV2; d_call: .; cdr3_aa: CARRDGEAFF; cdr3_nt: TGTGCCAGGAGGGACGGTGAAGCTTTCTTT
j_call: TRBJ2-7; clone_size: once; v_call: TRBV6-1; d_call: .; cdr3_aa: CASTKAWGIGEQYF; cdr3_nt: TGTGCCAGCACCAAGGCATGGGGGATAGGCGAGCAGTACTTC
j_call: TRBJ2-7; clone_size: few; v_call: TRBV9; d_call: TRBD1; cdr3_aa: CASSQEAQGLSEQYF; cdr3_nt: TGTGCCAGCAGCCAAGAGGCACAGGGGCTGAGCGAGCAGTACTTC
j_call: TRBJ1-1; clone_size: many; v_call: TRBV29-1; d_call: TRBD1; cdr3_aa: CSGGQGLGTEAFF; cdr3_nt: TGCAGCGGAGGACAGGGGTTGGGCACTGAAGCTTTCTTT
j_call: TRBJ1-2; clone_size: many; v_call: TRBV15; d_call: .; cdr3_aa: CATSRGGYGDYGYTF; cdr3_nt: TGTGCCACCAGCAGAGGTGGTTACGGGGACTATGGCTACACCTTC
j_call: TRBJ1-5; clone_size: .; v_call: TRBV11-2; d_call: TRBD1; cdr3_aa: CASSLRGQGSMGNQPQHF; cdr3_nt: TGTGCCAGCAGCTTACGGGGACAGGGCTCTATGGGCAATCAGCCCCAGCATTTT
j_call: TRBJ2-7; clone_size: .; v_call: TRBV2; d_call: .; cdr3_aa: CASSLTTGTKVYEQYF; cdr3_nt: TGTGCCAGCAGCTTGACGACCGGGACCAAAGTCTACGAGCAGTACTTC
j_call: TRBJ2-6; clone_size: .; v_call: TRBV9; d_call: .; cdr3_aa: CVSSNSGANVLTF; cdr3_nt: TGTGTCAGCAGCAACTCTGGGGCCAACGTCCTGACTTTC
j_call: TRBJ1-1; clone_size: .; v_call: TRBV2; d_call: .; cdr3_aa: CASIRDRLNTEAFF; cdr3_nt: TGTGCCAGCATACGAGACAGACTAAACACTGAAGCTTTCTTT
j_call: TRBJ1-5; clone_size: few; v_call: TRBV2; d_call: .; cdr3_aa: CASSEGEWEPQHF; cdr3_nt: TGTGCCAGCAGTGAGGGGGAGTGGGAGCCCCAGCATTTT
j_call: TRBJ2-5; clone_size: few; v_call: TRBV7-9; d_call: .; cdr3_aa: CASSLLKGRETQYF; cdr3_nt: TGTGCCAGCAGCTTACTGAAGGGTAGGGAGACCCAGTACTTC
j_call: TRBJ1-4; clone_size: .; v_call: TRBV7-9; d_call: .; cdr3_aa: CASSLDPPGGNEKLFF; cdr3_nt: TGTGCCAGCAGCTTAGACCCACCGGGTGGTAATGAAAAACTGTTTTTT
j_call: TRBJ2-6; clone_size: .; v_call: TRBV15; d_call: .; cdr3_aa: CATSRRGDGANVLTF; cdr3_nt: TGTGCCACCAGCAGACGAGGTGATGGGGCCAACGTCCTGACTTTC
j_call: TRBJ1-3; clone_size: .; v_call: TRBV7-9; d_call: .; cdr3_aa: CASRGAGAGNTIYF; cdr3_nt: TGTGCCAGCCGCGGGGCGGGGGCTGGAAACACCATATATTTT
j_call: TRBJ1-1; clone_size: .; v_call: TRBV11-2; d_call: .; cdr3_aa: CASSSKWVDTEAFF; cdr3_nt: TGTGCCAGCAGCTCCAAATGGGTGGACACTGAAGCTTTCTTT
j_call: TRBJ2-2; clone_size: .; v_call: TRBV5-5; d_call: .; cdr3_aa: CASQRRGNTGELFF; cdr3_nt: TGTGCCAGCCAGCGGAGAGGAAACACCGGGGAGCTGTTTTTT
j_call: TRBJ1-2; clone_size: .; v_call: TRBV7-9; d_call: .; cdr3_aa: CASSHDAEGYTF; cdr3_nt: TGTGCCAGCAGCCACGACGCCGAGGGCTACACCTTC
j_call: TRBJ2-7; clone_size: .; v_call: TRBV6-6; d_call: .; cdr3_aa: CASSYPERGTYEQYF; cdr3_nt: TGTGCCAGCAGTTACCCGGAGAGGGGAACCTACGAGCAGTACTTC
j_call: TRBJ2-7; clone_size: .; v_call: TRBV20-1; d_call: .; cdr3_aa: CSARGGGRIYEQYF; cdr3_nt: TGCAGTGCTAGAGGGGGGGGGCGCATCTACGAGCAGTACTTC
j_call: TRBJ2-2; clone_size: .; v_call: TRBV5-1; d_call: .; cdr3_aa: CASSLAGDGELFF; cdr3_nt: TGCGCCAGCAGCTTGGCCGGGGACGGGGAGCTGTTTTTT
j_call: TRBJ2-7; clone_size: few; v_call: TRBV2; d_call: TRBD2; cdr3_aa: CASSVRGGAISYEQYF; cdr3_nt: TGTGCCAGCAGTGTCCGGGGGGGCGCTATCTCCTACGAGCAGTACTTC
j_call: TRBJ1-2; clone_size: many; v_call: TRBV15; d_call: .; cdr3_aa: CATSGGGIYGYTF; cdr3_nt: TGTGCCACCAGCGGGGGGGGGATCTATGGCTACACCTTC
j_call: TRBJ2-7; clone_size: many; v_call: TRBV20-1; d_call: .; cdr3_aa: CSARYEQYF; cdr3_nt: TGCAGTGCTAGGTACGAGCAGTACTTC
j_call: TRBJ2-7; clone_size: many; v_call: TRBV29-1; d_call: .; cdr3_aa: CSVKTGISYEQYF; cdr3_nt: TGCAGCGTAAAAACAGGGATCAGCTACGAGCAGTACTTC
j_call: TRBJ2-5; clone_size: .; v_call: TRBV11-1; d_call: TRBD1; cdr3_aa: CASSDYRDRGSETQYF; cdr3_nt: TGTGCCAGCAGTGATTACCGGGACAGGGGAAGCGAGACCCAGTACTTC
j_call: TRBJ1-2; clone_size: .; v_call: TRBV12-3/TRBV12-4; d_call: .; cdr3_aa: CASSSGRGYYTF; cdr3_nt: TGTGCCAGCAGTTCGGGCAGAGGGTACTACACCTTC
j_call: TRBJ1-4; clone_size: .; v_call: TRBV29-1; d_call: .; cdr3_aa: CSLEGTNEKLFF; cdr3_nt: TGCAGCTTGGAGGGGACTAATGAAAAACTGTTTTTT
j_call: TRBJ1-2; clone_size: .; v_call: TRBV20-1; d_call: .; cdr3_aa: CSARPYYGYTF; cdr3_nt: TGCAGTGCTAGACCCTACTATGGCTACACCTTC
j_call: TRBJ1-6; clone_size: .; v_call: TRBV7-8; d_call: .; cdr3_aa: CASSFRTDYNSPLHF; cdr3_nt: TGTGCCAGCAGCTTCAGGACAGACTATAATTCACCCCTCCACTTT
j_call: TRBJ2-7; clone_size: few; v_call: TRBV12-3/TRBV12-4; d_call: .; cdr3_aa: CASSPGLGGHEQYF; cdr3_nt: TGTGCCAGCAGCCCCGGGCTGGGCGGCCACGAGCAGTACTTC
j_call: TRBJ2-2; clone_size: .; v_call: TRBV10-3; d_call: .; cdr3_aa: CATARGWEPFF; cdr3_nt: TGTGCCACGGCGAGGGGCTGGGAGCCGTTTTTT
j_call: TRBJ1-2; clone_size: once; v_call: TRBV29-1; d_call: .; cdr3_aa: CSPPVGYGYTF; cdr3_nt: TGCAGCCCCCCGGTCGGATATGGCTACACCTTC
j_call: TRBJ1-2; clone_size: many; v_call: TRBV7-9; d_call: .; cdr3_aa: CAGSGAGTNYGYTF; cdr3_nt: TGTGCCGGCTCTGGGGCAGGGACTAACTATGGCTACACCTTC
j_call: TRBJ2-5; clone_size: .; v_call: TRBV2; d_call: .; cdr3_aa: CASDTGSRQPQYF; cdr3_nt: TGTGCCAGCGATACAGGGTCACGGCAGCCCCAGTACTTC